A single sample gave rise to the 15 T cell receptor beta chains below, sequenced in a study of beta chain features in type 1 diabetes. The authors reverse transcribed all of the isolated RNA, so sequencing captured expressed TCRB transcripts. Clones were sequenced by immunoSEQ multiplex PCR, and TCRdb holds only the in-frame ones, with some missing. The sample lists fewer than 250,000 clones, over 8.5% occurring once. Sequenced sample: naive CD4+ T cells from blood. The receptors were sampled from a young woman in good health.

This clone showed up just a few times. This chain connects TRBV5-4 to TRBJ1-2; D is ambiguous. Germline V gives CDR1 SGHNT, CDR2 YYREEE (reference sequence). V lost 4 bases to trimming and J lost 3 bases, with 10 bases between them. The CDR3 runs to 13 residues. The CDR3 DNA sequence: TGTGCCAGCAGCAAAGGAGAGGACTATGGCTACACCTTC. Translated, it gives CASSKGEDYGYTF. Combining the CDR3 with reference TRBV5-4 and TRBJ1-2 gives the whole variable domain ETGVTQSPTHLIKTRGQQVTLRCSSQSGHNTVSWYQQALGQGPQFIFQYYREEENGRGNFPPRFSGLQFPNYSSELNVNALELDDSALYLCASSKGEDYGYTFGSGTRLTVV.

The rearrangement uses TRBV4-1 and TRBJ2-7; 10 nucleotides align to TRBD2. The CDR3 length is 14 residues. Germline V lookup: CDR1 MGHRA, CDR2 YSYEKL. Unmatched junction bases numbered 6, after V lost 5 bases and J lost 5 bases. The CDR3 here is CASSELAGLHEQYF. CDR3 sequence (DNA): TGCGCCAGCAGCGAACTAGCGGGACTTCACGAGCAGTACTTC.

This clone was seen more than once but under ten times. The CDR3 sequence: CASSGSRVGEAFF. The DNA for the CDR3 is TGCGCCAGCAGCGGATCCAGGGTGGGAGAAGCTTTCTTT. V is TRBV5-1 and J is TRBJ1-1; possible D gene TRBD1, 5 bases. Deletions cut 4 bases from V and 8 bases from J, with 15 bases between. Germline assignment: CDR1 SGHRS and CDR2 YFSETQ. The CDR3 runs to 13 residues.

This clone was seen a few times. This chain connects TRBV15 to TRBJ1-2; TRBD1 matches at 10 bases. V dropped 8 bases and J dropped 4; count of bases not matched to a gene: 4. The CDR3 extends over 13 amino acids. The V gene's germline CDR1 is LNHNV and CDR2 YYDKDF (reference sequence). Written as DNA, the CDR3 is TGTGCCACCGGGGACAGGGGAGGCTATGGCTACACCTTC. Protein product: CATGDRGGYGYTF.

A few counts support this clone. The rearrangement links TRBV7-2 to TRBJ2-3; weak D call: TRBD2 (5 bases). Germline CDR1 and CDR2: SGHTA and FQGNSA. Trimming left V 1 base short and J 2 bases short, with 16 bases between. CDR3 length equals 17 residues. CDR3 DNA sequence: TGTGCCAGCAGCTTAGACGTGACTATTGGGTCCACAGATACGCAGTATTTT. It translates to CASSLDVTIGSTDTQYF.

This clone has just a few counts. The chain carries TRBV5-4 and TRBJ1-3; 7 bases fit TRBD1. Germline CDR1 reads SGHNT; CDR2 reads YYREEE (reference sequence). Germline trimming cut 4 bases from V and 4 bases from J; bases unmatched to any gene: 8. The CDR3 has 15 residues. Here the CDR3 DNA reads TGTGCCAGCAGCACGACAGGGTCAGCCGGAAACACCATATATTTT. Translated, it gives CASSTTGSAGNTIYF. The full variable domain, rest sourced from reference TRBV5-4 and TRBJ1-3, is ETGVTQSPTHLIKTRGQQVTLRCSSQSGHNTVSWYQQALGQGPQFIFQYYREEENGRGNFPPRFSGLQFPNYSSELNVNALELDDSALYLCASSTTGSAGNTIYFGEGSWLTVV.

The V gene is TRBV6-5, the J gene TRBJ2-2; TRBD1 might be the D (6 bases). The CDR3 is 16 residues long. The V and J ends lost 0 bases and 1 base respectively, with 9 bases between them. The germline V gene encodes CDR1 MNHEY and CDR2 SVGAGI. The CDR3 spells CASSYSGGQNTGELFF. The CDR3 nucleotides read TGTGCCAGCAGTTACTCTGGGGGACAGAACACCGGGGAGCTGTTTTTT.

The chain employs TRBV11-2 and TRBJ2-1; TRBD1 matches 8 bases. Germline V gene sequence: CDR1 SGHAT, CDR2 FQNNGV. V lost 3 bases and J lost 11; bases outside the gene matches: 12. The CDR3 spans 15 residues. The CDR3 nucleotides are TGTGCCAGCAGCTTCCCCGGGACAGGTGTAATGAAGCAGTTCTTC. Residues: CASSFPGTGVMKQFF.

The rearrangement uses TRBV9 and TRBJ1-2; D not resolved. V lost 1 base and J lost 7, with 5 bases in between. CDR1 SGDLS and CDR2 YYNGEE come from the germline V gene. The CDR3 has 11 residues. The DNA of the CDR3 is TGTGCCAGCAGCGTATCATCTGGCTACACCTTC. Protein product: CASSVSSGYTF.

The chain uses TRBV5-1 and TRBJ1-3, with a possible D match to TRBD1 (5 bases). The ends were cut back, 4 bases at V and 2 bases at J, with 10 bases in the middle. Germline V lookup: CDR1 SGHRS, CDR2 YFSETQ. The CDR3 spans 14 residues. The CDR3 nucleotides read TGCGCCAGCAGCCTCCAGGGAACTGGAAACACCATATATTTT. Translated: CASSLQGTGNTIYF.

This rearrangement joins TRBV30 to TRBJ1-2; possible D gene TRBD1, 6 bases. The CDR3 has 12 amino acids. The V gene lost 7 bases and the J gene lost 2 bases, with 11 bases spanning the gap. Germline lookup yields CDR1 GTSNPN and CDR2 SVGIG (reference sequence). In DNA form, the CDR3 reads TGTGCCTTAACCCAGGGGAACTATGGCTACACCTTC. This codes for CALTQGNYGYTF.

The chain is built from TRBV2 and TRBJ2-2; D gene uncertain. V shed 2 bases and J shed 1 base, with 5 bases lying between them. The length of the CDR3 is 14 residues. CDR1 SNHLY and CDR2 FYNNEI come from the germline V gene. CDR3 in amino acids: CASSELRNTGELFF. The CDR3 nucleotides read TGTGCCAGCAGTGAATTGAGGAACACCGGGGAGCTGTTTTTT.

V gene TRBV7-9 combines with J gene TRBJ1-3; 7 bases line up with TRBD1. This CDR3 has 16 amino acids. Germline V gene lookup returns CDR1 SEHNR and CDR2 FQNEAQ (reference sequence). Trimming at V came to 5 bases and at J to 4 bases, leaving 11 bases not matched to a gene. The CDR3 reads CASSGKSGTVGNTIYF. The CDR3 nucleotides are TGTGCCAGCAGCGGCAAATCCGGGACAGTCGGAAACACCATATATTTT.

This clone was picked up a small number of times. V and J are TRBV13 and TRBJ2-1; 8 bases align to TRBD1. The CDR3 is made up of 16 amino acids. Germline CDR1 is PRHDT and CDR2 is FYEKMQ (reference sequence). With V trimmed by 2 bases and J by 8 bases, 11 bases remained unmatched. CDR3 DNA: TGTGCCAGCAGCTTAATCCGGGACAGGTTGGGCCATGAGCAGTTCTTC. Its translation is CASSLIRDRLGHEQFF.

The chain joins TRBV4-1 to TRBJ2-1; TRBD2 agrees at 8 bases. The CDR3 sequence is 19 residues long. Looked up from germline, CDR1 is MGHRA and CDR2 is YSYEKL. V gave up 0 bases and J gave up 0 bases; unmatched junction bases: 10. CDR3 protein: CASSQEELAGAYSYNEQFF. In DNA form, the CDR3 reads TGCGCCAGCAGCCAAGAGGAGCTAGCGGGCGCTTACTCCTACAATGAGCAGTTCTTC.